This TCR beta chain was recorded in a study of shared clonotypes between healthy human individuals. Overall study results and limits: Naive subsets generally had larger estimated richness than memory subsets.

Concerning this clone: The antigen is not known.

TCRdb keeps only in-frame clones here, not all; method: immunoSEQ multiplex PCR. The sample records over a million clones, about 80% being singletons. This CDR3 comprises 15 residues. Trimming took 6 bases from V and 3 from J; bases not matched to a gene: 10. Germline V gives CDR1 MNHNS, CDR2 SASEGT. This sequence joins TRBV6-1 and TRBJ2-7, with TRBD1 identical over 8 bases. This receptor was taken from a man aged 18 to 29 in good health. Some clones in this sample may be carry-over from other donors' samples. The material sequenced was memory CD4+ T cells from PBMCs. The subset is: CD45RA-negative fraction. The CDR3 DNA is TGTGCCAGCAGCCGACTGGGACAGGATAACTACGAGCAGTACTTC. Residues: CASSRLGQDNYEQYF.